The rows below give T cell receptor beta chains drawn from one sample of a study of blood T cell repertoires in COVID-19. Some clones are missing from TCRdb's copy, which holds only in-frame ones; the method was immunoSEQ multiplex PCR. The sample carries fewer than 250,000 clones, approximately 83% recorded once. Sequencing was performed on PBMCs or T cells enriched from blood (not recorded which). These receptor sequences come from a woman aged 40 to 49 who had been exposed to COVID-19. Both conserved end residues are trimmed from each CDR3. For some rows the clone size is stated as once, few or many, or as a class when expanded; others skip it.

clone_size: NA; v_call: TRBV3-1/TRBV3-2; cdr3_aa: ASSLRGYTGELF
clone_size: NA; v_call: TRBV10-3; cdr3_aa: ATSGNIGLRATGANVLT
clone_size: NA; v_call: TRBV28; cdr3_aa: ATTRGAYEQY
clone_size: NA; v_call: TRBV30; cdr3_aa: AWSDGQGFYQPQH
clone_size: NA; v_call: TRBV5-1; cdr3_aa: ASSSSGGSTEAF
clone_size: NA; v_call: TRBV18; cdr3_aa: ASSPPAAGGFGTEAF
clone_size: NA; v_call: TRBV4-2; cdr3_aa: ASEVGAGSTDTQY
clone_size: NA; v_call: TRBV10-3; cdr3_aa: AISEGGRATNEKLF
clone_size: NA; v_call: TRBV7-3; cdr3_aa: ASSLGGQGTDTQY
clone_size: NA; v_call: TRBV11-1; cdr3_aa: ASSPGKPGNTIY
clone_size: NA; v_call: TRBV6-5; cdr3_aa: ASSYSGGPNTGELF
clone_size: few; v_call: TRBV19; cdr3_aa: ASSEGGDTQY
clone_size: once; v_call: TRBV12-3/TRBV12-4; cdr3_aa: ASTGGPGGELF
clone_size: NA; v_call: TRBV3-1/TRBV3-2; cdr3_aa: ASSQVSVGINEQF
clone_size: NA; v_call: TRBV19; cdr3_aa: ASAPEGNYGYT
clone_size: NA; v_call: TRBV18; cdr3_aa: ASSPRHLGNQPQH
clone_size: NA; v_call: TRBV5-1; cdr3_aa: ASSFQNSNYGYT
clone_size: NA; v_call: TRBV7-8; cdr3_aa: ASSLVRSITHNYGYT
clone_size: NA; v_call: TRBV7-6; cdr3_aa: ASSLAPGGNTGELF
clone_size: NA; v_call: TRBV12-3/TRBV12-4; cdr3_aa: ASSSGETEAF
clone_size: NA; v_call: TRBV7-2; cdr3_aa: ASSFVAGGFQETQY
clone_size: NA; v_call: TRBV5-1; cdr3_aa: ASSLDAADTQY
clone_size: once; v_call: TRBV28; cdr3_aa: ASSFHSSNGNTIY
clone_size: NA; v_call: TRBV7-9; cdr3_aa: ASSSQDSPLH
clone_size: once; v_call: TRBV7-2; cdr3_aa: ASSSDQTASYGYT
clone_size: NA; v_call: TRBV6-1; cdr3_aa: ASSEGLGNTIY
clone_size: NA; v_call: TRBV3-1/TRBV3-2; cdr3_aa: ASSQRDRGLYEQY
clone_size: NA; v_call: TRBV25-1; cdr3_aa: ASREHQGTEAF
clone_size: NA; v_call: TRBV7-2; cdr3_aa: ASSPPGTDGYT
clone_size: NA; v_call: TRBV29-1; cdr3_aa: SVEGGLKNTEAF
clone_size: NA; v_call: TRBV28; cdr3_aa: ASRAPRGNSNQPQH
clone_size: NA; v_call: TRBV27; cdr3_aa: ASSLDGGTEAF
clone_size: NA; v_call: TRBV7-3; cdr3_aa: ASSQGQGNTIY
clone_size: once; v_call: TRBV4-1; cdr3_aa: ASSQDPRGEFQPQH
clone_size: NA; v_call: TRBV18; cdr3_aa: ASSGQERGTEAF
clone_size: NA; v_call: TRBV19; cdr3_aa: ASSITGQGQPQH
clone_size: NA; v_call: TRBV5-4; cdr3_aa: ASSLLGAWSEGGTYGYT
clone_size: NA; v_call: TRBV4-2; cdr3_aa: ASSQSLTSGDSYNEQF
clone_size: NA; v_call: TRBV6-5; cdr3_aa: ASSSGTGANTIY
clone_size: NA; v_call: TRBV7-9; cdr3_aa: ASSSHGTDDYT
clone_size: NA; v_call: TRBV29-1; cdr3_aa: SVSVNEQF
clone_size: NA; v_call: TRBV19; cdr3_aa: ASSPGTGGMSNQPQH
clone_size: NA; v_call: TRBV12-5; cdr3_aa: ASGLVAGDHQPQH
clone_size: few; v_call: TRBV12-3/TRBV12-4; cdr3_aa: ASSQQDRDEQF
clone_size: few; v_call: TRBV18; cdr3_aa: ASSPFRHDSGNTIY
clone_size: NA; v_call: TRBV7-3; cdr3_aa: ASNLAGGTDTQY